Sequencing of this T cell receptor beta chain was carried out in a study of CD8+CD57+ T cells in acquired aplastic anemia. The V gene's germline CDR1 is LGHDT and CDR2 YNNKEL (reference sequence). CDR3 size: 13 residues. Losses at the gene ends were 4 bases for V and 5 bases for J; bases not matched to a gene: 3. Study conclusions and caveats: Approximately 29 was the count of CD8+ CDR3 sequences that patients shared with controls.

Patients picked for sequencing had shown CD8+CD57+ cell expansion detected by flow cytometry. Patients were treatment-naive when blood was sampled. Genomic DNA served as template for TCR beta VDJ and CDR3 profiling. MiXCR, applied by TCRdb to the reads, yields one record per CDR3 protein. The sample holds just over 40,000 distinct CDR3 sequences, under 80% seen once. This clonotype was seen ten or more times. Its specificity is not known. The TCR originated in a human donor with aplastic anemia. V usage is TRBV3-1 and J usage is TRBJ2-7, with 9 nucleotides matching TRBD1. Material: sorted CD4+, CD8+, or CD8+CD57+ T cells (not recorded which) from PBMCs. CDR3 coding DNA: TGTGCCAGCAGCCGCGACAGGGGGGACGAGCAGTACTTC. Amino acids: CASSRDRGDEQYF.